These 20 T cell receptor beta chains share one sample of origin, sequenced in a study of T cells after yellow fever vaccination. TCRdb re-called the 5' RACE reads with MiXCR, one entry per CDR3 protein. The profile shows about 320,000 distinct CDR3 sequences, about 10% of them singletons. Sample: CD4+ T cells sorted from PBMCs, taken 45 days after the yellow fever booster vaccination. These receptors were obtained from a man younger than 30 who received the YFV17D yellow fever vaccine.

This clonotype appeared a few times. J is TRBJ2-3 and V is TRBV4-2; D unresolved. The CDR3 runs 16 residues. V shed 2 bases and J shed 0 bases, with 12 bases lying between them. From germline, CDR1 is LGHNA and CDR2 YNFKEQ. For the CDR3, the DNA is TGTGCCAGCAGCCAAACGGTTTCTTCTAGCACAGATACGCAGTATTTT. This sequence encodes CASSQTVSSSTDTQYF.

This sequence joins TRBV3-1 and TRBJ2-3; TRBD2 matches at 8 bases. V lost 8 bases and J lost 2; bases outside the gene matches: 6. Germline CDR1 is LGHDT and CDR2 is YNNKEL (reference sequence). There are 14 residues in the CDR3. The DNA for the CDR3 is TGTGCCAGCTCCAGGACTAGCTTCACAGATACGCAGTATTTT. Protein: CASSRTSFTDTQYF.

This clonotype was recorded a few times. The chain employs TRBV7-3 and TRBJ2-2, with D perhaps given as TRBD1 or TRBD2 (5 bases each). The CDR3 loop spans 16 amino acids. The V gene's germline CDR1 is SGHTA and CDR2 FQGTGA. Deletions cut 3 bases from V and 4 bases from J, with 15 bases between. Here the CDR3 reads CASSLMQSGSTGELFF. The CDR3 DNA reads TGTGCCAGCAGCTTGATGCAGTCAGGGAGCACCGGGGAGCTGTTTTTT.

This clonotype has more than one count but fewer than ten. The genes are TRBV12-3 or TRBV12-4 and TRBJ1-5; D may be TRBD1 (6 bases). V dropped 0 bases and J dropped 5 bases, with 14 bases sitting between them. This CDR3 has 16 residues. DNA for the CDR3: TGTGCCAGCAGTTTAGCCGGGGGCGCGGGCGATCAGCCCCAGCATTTT. Protein: CASSLAGGAGDQPQHF.

The chain employs TRBV6-2 or TRBV6-3 and TRBJ1-1; D remains ambiguous. The CDR3 extends over 15 amino acids. Germline V gene lookup returns CDR1 MNHEY and CDR2 SVGEGT. The V end was cut by 7 bases, the J end by 2 bases, with 17 bases between. The CDR3 coding sequence is TGTGCCAGCACCGAATACATCCTAGGAAACACTGAAGCTTTCTTT. It encodes CASTEYILGNTEAFF.

The chain links TRBV20-1 to TRBJ1-2; D gene uncertain. Germline CDR1 reads DFQATT; CDR2 reads SNEGSKA (reference sequence). The CDR3 sequence is 15 residues long. The germline V and J ends were trimmed by 0 bases and 4 bases, with 15 bases remaining between them. Here the CDR3 reads CSARDGAGPSYGYTF. In DNA form, the CDR3 reads TGCAGTGCTAGAGATGGAGCAGGTCCTAGCTATGGCTACACCTTC.

This clonotype occurred a few times. The chain links TRBV29-1 to TRBJ2-5, with D possibly being TRBD2 (7 bases). Germline V gene sequence: CDR1 SQVTM, CDR2 ANQGSEA. V was clipped by 6 bases and J by 8 bases, with 19 bases between them. This CDR3 region has 13 residues. Written as DNA, the CDR3 is TGCAGCGTCTCACAAGGGGGGGCAGAAACCCAGTACTTC. Residues: CSVSQGGAETQYF.

This clonotype was seen ten or more times. The chain recombines TRBV12-3 or TRBV12-4 with TRBJ2-1; the match to TRBD1 covers 10 bases. J gave up 9 bases and V 5 bases, and 10 bases lay outside the gene matches. The CDR3 is 15 residues long. The DNA of the CDR3 is TGTGCCAGCAGTAGGTCCGGGACAGGGGAAGGTGAGCAGTTCTTC. Translated, it gives CASSRSGTGEGEQFF.

The V gene is TRBV2, the J gene TRBJ1-5; D ambiguous. V dropped 3 bases and J dropped 6 bases, with 9 bases sitting between them. This CDR3 is built from 13 residues. CDR1 is SNHLY and CDR2 is FYNNEI in the germline V gene. CDR3 residues: CASSDVKGQPQHF. The CDR3, as DNA: TGTGCCAGCAGTGATGTGAAGGGTCAGCCCCAGCATTTT.

This clonotype was seen a few times. This chain connects TRBV5-1 to TRBJ1-4; TRBD1 is a possible D gene (5 bases). The V end was cut by 4 bases, the J end by 0 bases, with 16 bases between. This CDR3 contains 17 residues. Germline V gene data show CDR1 as SGHRS and CDR2 as YFSETQ. Written as DNA, the CDR3 is TGCGCCAGCAGCACATCTCCTATGGGGGCAACTAATGAAAAACTGTTTTTT. Its translation: CASSTSPMGATNEKLFF.

The rearrangement links TRBV10-3 to TRBJ2-1; TRBD1 matches 7 bases. The CDR3 runs to 13 residues. Germline CDR1 and CDR2: ENHRY and SYGVKD. Trimming cost V 6 bases and J 7 bases; bases outside gene matches: 6. For the CDR3, the DNA is TGTGCCATCAGAAGGACAGGAAAAAATGAGCAGTTCTTC. Translation gives CAIRRTGKNEQFF.

CDR3 residues: CASSQDSGGYGYTF. CDR3 DNA sequence: TGCGCCAGCAGCCAAGATAGCGGCGGCTATGGCTACACCTTC. The chain uses TRBV4-3 and TRBJ1-2; no clear D gene. Germline CDR1 and CDR2: LGHNA and YSLEER. Trimming took 0 bases from V and 4 from J, leaving 9 bases between them. The CDR3 sequence is 14 residues long.

This chain uses TRBV7-3 with TRBJ2-3; no reliable D call. V was shortened by 5 bases and J by 5 bases, with 11 bases between the two germline ends. This CDR3 is 13 amino acids long. Germline V gene sequence: CDR1 SGHTA, CDR2 FQGTGA. The CDR3 region has the DNA TGTGCCAGCAGCGCGGCACTCGGAGATACGCAGTATTTT. Its translation is CASSAALGDTQYF.

The V gene is TRBV5-1, the J gene TRBJ2-5; 8 bases are shared with TRBD2. Looked up from germline, CDR1 is SGHRS and CDR2 is YFSETQ. V shed 1 base and J 5 bases; nucleotides not matched to a gene: 13. The CDR3 totals 17 residues. In DNA, the CDR3 is TGCGCCAGCAGCTTGCCCAGCGGGGGCCAGAGGACGGAGACCCAGTACTTC. Its translation is CASSLPSGGQRTETQYF.

This clonotype has a handful of counts. The chain has TRBV6-5 and TRBJ1-2; D remains unclear. The V and J ends lost 4 bases and 5 bases respectively, with 11 bases between them. This CDR3 is built from 13 residues. Germline V gene sequence: CDR1 MNHEY, CDR2 SVGAGI. The CDR3 DNA reads as TGTGCCAGCAGTTCCCTTTTGGGGTATGGCTACACCTTC. Translation gives CASSSLLGYGYTF.

Many counts were recorded for this clonotype. Germline is not matched at one junction end, which may reflect a read error. The V call is TRBV18, the J call TRBJ2-1; the match to TRBD2 covers 9 bases. In germline, CDR1 is KGHSH, CDR2 LQKENI. The CDR3 is 16 residues long. The CDR3 region is CASSPLAGSSYNEQFF. Written as DNA, the CDR3 is TGCGCCAGCAGCCCTCTAGCGGGGAGCTCCTACAATGAGCAGTTCTTC. Filled out from reference TRBV18 and TRBJ2-1, the complete variable domain reads NAGVMQNPRHLVRRRGQEARLRCSPMKGHSHVYWYRQLPEEGLKFMVYLQKENIIDESGMPKERFSAEFPKEGPSILRIQQVVRGDSAAYFCASSPLAGSSYNEQFFGPGTRLTVL.

The table lists this clonotype with a few counts. The CDR3 coding sequence is TGCGCCAGCAGTGAAGCCTTGACGCAGTATTTT. This gives the protein CASSEALTQYF. The chain combines TRBV10-2 with TRBJ2-3; D remains ambiguous. The germline V and J ends were trimmed by 3 bases and 9 bases, with 7 bases remaining between them. The CDR3 extends over 11 amino acids. Germline V gene data show CDR1 as WSHSY and CDR2 as SAAADI.

In its sample, this clonotype was seen a few times. The chain combines TRBV2 with TRBJ2-3, with D hard to call. The length of the CDR3 is 14 residues. V lost 7 bases and J lost 2, with 13 bases in between. CDR1 is SNHLY, CDR2 FYNNEI, per germline. Written as DNA, the CDR3 is TGTGCCAGCACTCCGATGGGGTCCACAGATACGCAGTATTTT. It specifies CASTPMGSTDTQYF.

This clonotype was detected a few times. This sequence joins TRBV21-1 and TRBJ2-1; the tabulated D call, TRBD1, remains unverified against the DNA. TRBV21-1 is termed a pseudogene. This CDR3 is built from 13 residues. In nucleotides, the CDR3 is TGTGCCAGCACCCTAAGGGGGCCCAATGAGCAGTTCTTC. It translates to CASTLRGPNEQFF.

The chain is built from TRBV2 and TRBJ2-7; tentatively, D is TRBD1 (6 bases). This CDR3 region has 11 residues. The germline V gene encodes CDR1 SNHLY and CDR2 FYNNEI. V lost 10 bases and J 1 base, leaving 8 bases between the germline ends. The CDR3 coding sequence is TGTGCCACCCAGGGGTCCTACGAGCAGTACGTC. Its translation is CATQGSYEQYV.